This T cell receptor (beta chain) was captured by sequencing in a study of blood T cell repertoires in COVID-19. J lost 1 base, V lost 0 bases, and 5 bases had no gene match. The CDR3 runs to 17 residues. CDR1 and CDR2 from the germline V gene are SGDLS and YYNGEE. The assay was immunoSEQ multiplex PCR, and TCRdb's table has in-frame clones only and misses some. The sample records about 160,000 clones, 75% to 90% being singletons. V gene TRBV9 combines with J gene TRBJ2-3, with 10 bases fitting TRBD2. The sequence derives from a human donor with acute or convalescent COVID-19. The donor label of this sample is uncertain. The sample consisted of peripheral blood. The CDR3 DNA follows: TGTGCCAGCAGCGTAGGGGGCCTAGCGGGGGGCACAGATACGCAGTATTTT. Translation gives CASSVGGLAGGTDTQYF.